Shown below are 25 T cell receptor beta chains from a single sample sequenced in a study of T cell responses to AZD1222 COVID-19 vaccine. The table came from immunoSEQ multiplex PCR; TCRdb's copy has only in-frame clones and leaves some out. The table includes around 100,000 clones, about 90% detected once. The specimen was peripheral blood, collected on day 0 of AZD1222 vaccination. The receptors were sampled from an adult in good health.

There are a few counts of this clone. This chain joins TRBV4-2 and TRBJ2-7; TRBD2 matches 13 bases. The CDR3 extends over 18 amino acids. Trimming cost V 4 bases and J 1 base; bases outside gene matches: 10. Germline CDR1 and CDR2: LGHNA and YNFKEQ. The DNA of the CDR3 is TGTGCCAGCAGCCCCGGTTGGACTAGCGGGAGCCGTTCCTACGAGCAGTACTTC. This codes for CASSPGWTSGSRSYEQYF.

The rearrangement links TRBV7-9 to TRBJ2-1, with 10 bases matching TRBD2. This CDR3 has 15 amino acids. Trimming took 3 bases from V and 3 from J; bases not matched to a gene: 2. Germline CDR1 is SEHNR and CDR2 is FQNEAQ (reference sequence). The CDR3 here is CASSFGTSDYNEQFF. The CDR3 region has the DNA TGTGCCAGCAGCTTTGGGACTAGCGACTACAATGAGCAGTTCTTC.

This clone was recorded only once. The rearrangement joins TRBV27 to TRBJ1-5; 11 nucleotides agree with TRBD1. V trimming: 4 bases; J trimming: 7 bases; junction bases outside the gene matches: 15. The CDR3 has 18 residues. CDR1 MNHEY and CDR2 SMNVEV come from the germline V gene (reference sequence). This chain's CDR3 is CASSSIGRTGGARQPQHF. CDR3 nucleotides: TGTGCCAGCAGTTCAATAGGACGGACAGGGGGCGCGAGGCAGCCCCAGCATTTT.

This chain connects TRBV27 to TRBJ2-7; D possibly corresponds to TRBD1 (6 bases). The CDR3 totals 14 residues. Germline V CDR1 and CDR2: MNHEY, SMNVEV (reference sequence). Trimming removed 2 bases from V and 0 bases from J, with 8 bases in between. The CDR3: CASSLQGSSYEQYF. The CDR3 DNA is TGTGCCAGCAGTTTACAGGGGAGCTCCTACGAGCAGTACTTC.

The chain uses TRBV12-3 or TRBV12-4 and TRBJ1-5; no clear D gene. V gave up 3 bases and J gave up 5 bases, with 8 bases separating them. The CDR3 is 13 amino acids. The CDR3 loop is CASSFREDQPQHF. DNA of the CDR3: TGTGCCAGCAGTTTTCGGGAGGATCAGCCCCAGCATTTT.

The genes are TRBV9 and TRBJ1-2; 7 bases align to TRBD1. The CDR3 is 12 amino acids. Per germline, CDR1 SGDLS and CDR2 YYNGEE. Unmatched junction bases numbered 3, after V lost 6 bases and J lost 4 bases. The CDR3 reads CASKTGPYGYTF. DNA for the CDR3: TGTGCCAGCAAGACAGGGCCCTATGGCTACACCTTC.

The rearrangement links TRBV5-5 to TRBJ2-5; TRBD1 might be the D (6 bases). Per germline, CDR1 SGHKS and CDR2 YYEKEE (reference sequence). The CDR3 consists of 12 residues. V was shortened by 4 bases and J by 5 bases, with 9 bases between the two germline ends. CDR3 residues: CASSRTGETQYF. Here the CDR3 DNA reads TGTGCCAGCAGCCGAACAGGGGAGACCCAGTACTTC.

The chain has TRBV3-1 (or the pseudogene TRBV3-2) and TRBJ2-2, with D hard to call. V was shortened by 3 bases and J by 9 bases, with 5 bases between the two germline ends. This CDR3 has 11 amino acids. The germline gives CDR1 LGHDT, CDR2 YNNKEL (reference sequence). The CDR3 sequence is CASSHSRELFF. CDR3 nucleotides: TGTGCCAGCAGCCACTCAAGGGAGCTGTTTTTT.

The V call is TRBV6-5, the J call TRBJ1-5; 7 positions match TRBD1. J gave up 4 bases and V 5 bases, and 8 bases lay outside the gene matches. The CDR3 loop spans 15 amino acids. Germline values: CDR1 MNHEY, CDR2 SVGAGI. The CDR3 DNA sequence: TGTGCCAGCAGTACTCTTGGCAGGGGGAATCAGCCCCAGCATTTT. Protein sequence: CASSTLGRGNQPQHF.

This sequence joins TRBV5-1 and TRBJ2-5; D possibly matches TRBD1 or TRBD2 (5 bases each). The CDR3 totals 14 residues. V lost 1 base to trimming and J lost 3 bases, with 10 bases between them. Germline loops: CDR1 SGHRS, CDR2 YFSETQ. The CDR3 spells CASSLLGREETQYF. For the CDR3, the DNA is TGCGCCAGCAGCTTGTTGGGGCGGGAAGAGACCCAGTACTTC.

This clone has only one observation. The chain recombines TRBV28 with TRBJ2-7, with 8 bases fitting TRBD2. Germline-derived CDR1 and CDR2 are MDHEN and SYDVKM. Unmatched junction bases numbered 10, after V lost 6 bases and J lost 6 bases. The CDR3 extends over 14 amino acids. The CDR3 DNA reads TGTGCCAGCAGCCCCTCGGGGGGGTTCGGCGAGCAGTACTTC. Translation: CASSPSGGFGEQYF.

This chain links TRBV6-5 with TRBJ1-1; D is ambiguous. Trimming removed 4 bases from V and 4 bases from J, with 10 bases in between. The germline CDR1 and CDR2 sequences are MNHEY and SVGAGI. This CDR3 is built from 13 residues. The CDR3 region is CASSLMRSTEAFF. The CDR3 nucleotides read TGTGCCAGCAGTTTAATGAGGAGCACTGAAGCTTTCTTT.

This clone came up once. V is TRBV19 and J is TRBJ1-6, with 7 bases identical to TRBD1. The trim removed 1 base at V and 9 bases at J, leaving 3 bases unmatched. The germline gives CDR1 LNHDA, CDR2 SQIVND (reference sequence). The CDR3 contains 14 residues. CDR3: CASSIARGSSPLHF. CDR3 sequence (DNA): TGTGCCAGTAGTATAGCCAGGGGGAGTTCACCCCTCCACTTT.

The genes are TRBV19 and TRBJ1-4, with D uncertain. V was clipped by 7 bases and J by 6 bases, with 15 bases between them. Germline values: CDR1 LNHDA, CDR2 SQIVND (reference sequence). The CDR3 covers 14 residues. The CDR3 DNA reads TGTGCCAGTACGGCAGCCGGAGGCTATGAAAAACTGTTTTTT. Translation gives CASTAAGGYEKLFF.

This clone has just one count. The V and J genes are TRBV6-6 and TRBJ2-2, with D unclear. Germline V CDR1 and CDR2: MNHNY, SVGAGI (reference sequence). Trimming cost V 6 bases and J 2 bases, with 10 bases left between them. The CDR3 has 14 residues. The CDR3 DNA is TGTGCCAGCAGCTACAACTCTAACACCGGGGAGCTGTTTTTT. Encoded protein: CASSYNSNTGELFF.

CDR3 residues: CASSISGGRPPDTQYF. CDR3 bases: TGTGCCAGTAGTATCTCTGGCGGGAGACCACCAGATACGCAGTATTTT. This chain connects TRBV19 to TRBJ2-3, with 7 nucleotides matching TRBD2. CDR3 length equals 16 residues. With V trimmed by 3 bases and J by 4 bases, 10 bases remained unmatched. The germline gives CDR1 LNHDA, CDR2 SQIVND (reference sequence).

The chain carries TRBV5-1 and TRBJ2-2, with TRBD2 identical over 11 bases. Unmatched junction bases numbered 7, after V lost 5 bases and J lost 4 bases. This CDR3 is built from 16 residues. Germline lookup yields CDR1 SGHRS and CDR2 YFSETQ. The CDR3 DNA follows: TGCGCCAGCAGGGCACCGGGACTAGCGGCCACCGGGGAGCTGTTTTTT. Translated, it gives CASRAPGLAATGELFF.

The CDR3 loop is CASRLCRGSGGYTF. For the CDR3, the DNA is TGTGCAAGTCGTCTATGTAGGGGTTCGGGTGGCTACACCTTC. The V gene is TRBV12-2, the J gene TRBJ1-2; the table's TRBD1 call for D was not verified on the DNA. TRBV12-2 is noted as a pseudogene. The CDR3 is 14 residues long.

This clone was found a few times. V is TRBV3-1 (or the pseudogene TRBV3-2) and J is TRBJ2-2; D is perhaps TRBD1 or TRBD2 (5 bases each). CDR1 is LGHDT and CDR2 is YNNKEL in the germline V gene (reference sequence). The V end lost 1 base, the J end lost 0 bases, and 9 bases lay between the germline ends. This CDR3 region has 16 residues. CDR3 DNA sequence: TGTGCCAGCAGCCAAGTCTTGGGACCGAACACCGGGGAGCTGTTTTTT. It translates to CASSQVLGPNTGELFF.

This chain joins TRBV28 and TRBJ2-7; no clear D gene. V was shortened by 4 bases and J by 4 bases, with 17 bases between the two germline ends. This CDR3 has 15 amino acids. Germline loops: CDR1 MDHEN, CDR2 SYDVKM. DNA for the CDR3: TGTGCCAGCAGTTCCTTCGACTCTGCAGATTACGAGCAGTACTTC. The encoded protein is CASSSFDSADYEQYF. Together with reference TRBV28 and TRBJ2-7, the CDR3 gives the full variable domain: DVKVTQSSRYLVKRTGEKVFLECVQDMDHENMFWYRQDPGLGLRLIYFSYDVKMKEKGDIPEGYSVSREKKERFSLILESASTNQTSMYLCASSSFDSADYEQYFGPGTRLTVT.

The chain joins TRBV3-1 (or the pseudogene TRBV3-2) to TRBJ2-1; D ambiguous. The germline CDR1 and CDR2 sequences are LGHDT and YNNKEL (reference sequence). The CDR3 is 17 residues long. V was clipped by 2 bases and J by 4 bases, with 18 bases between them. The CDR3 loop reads CASSQIENSSRYNEQFF. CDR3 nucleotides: TGTGCCAGCAGCCAAATAGAAAACAGCTCTAGATACAATGAGCAGTTCTTC.

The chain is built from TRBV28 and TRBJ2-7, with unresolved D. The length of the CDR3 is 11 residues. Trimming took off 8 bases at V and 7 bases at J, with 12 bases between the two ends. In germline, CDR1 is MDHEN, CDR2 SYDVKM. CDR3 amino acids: CASGWTEEQYF. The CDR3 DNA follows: TGTGCCAGCGGATGGACGGAAGAGCAGTACTTC.

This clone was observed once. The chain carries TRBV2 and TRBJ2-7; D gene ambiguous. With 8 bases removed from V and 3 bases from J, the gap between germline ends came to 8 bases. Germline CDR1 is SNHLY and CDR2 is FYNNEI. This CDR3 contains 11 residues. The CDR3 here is CASAKSYEQYF. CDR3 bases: TGTGCCAGCGCGAAAAGCTACGAGCAGTACTTC.

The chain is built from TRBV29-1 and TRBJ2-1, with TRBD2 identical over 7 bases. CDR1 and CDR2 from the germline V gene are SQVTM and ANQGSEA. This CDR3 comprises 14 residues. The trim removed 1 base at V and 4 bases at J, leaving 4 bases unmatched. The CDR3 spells CSVEAAGSYNEQFF. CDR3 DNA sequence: TGCAGCGTTGAAGCAGCGGGATCGTACAATGAGCAGTTCTTC.

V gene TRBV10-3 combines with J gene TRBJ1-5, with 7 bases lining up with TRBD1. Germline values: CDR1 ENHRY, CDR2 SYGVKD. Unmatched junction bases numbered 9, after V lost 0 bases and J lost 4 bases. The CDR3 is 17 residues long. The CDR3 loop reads CAISESRRGLSNQPQHF. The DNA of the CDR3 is TGTGCCATCAGTGAGTCTAGGAGGGGGCTTAGTAATCAGCCCCAGCATTTT.